This note documents a single T cell receptor beta chain sequence. Its cognate antigen is unknown. The data derive from a study of T cell responses to AZD1222 COVID-19 vaccine. Produced via immunoSEQ multiplex PCR; TCRdb's table is partial and in-frame only. This sample has 85,000 to 130,000 clones, with 87% found just once. V was pared by 0 bases and J by 1 base, with 9 bases between. There are 15 residues in the CDR3. Germline CDR1 MGHRA, CDR2 YSYEKL. Regarding the study as a whole: Baseline serostatus was positive in only six AZD1222 recipients.

The material sequenced was peripheral blood, taken on day 0 of AZD1222 vaccination. The receptor was derived from an adult in good health. The J gene is TRBJ1-2, the V gene TRBV4-1; no definite D call. CDR3 region: CASSQDQSYNYGYTF. The CDR3 DNA reads as TGCGCCAGCAGCCAAGATCAAAGTTATAACTATGGCTACACCTTC.